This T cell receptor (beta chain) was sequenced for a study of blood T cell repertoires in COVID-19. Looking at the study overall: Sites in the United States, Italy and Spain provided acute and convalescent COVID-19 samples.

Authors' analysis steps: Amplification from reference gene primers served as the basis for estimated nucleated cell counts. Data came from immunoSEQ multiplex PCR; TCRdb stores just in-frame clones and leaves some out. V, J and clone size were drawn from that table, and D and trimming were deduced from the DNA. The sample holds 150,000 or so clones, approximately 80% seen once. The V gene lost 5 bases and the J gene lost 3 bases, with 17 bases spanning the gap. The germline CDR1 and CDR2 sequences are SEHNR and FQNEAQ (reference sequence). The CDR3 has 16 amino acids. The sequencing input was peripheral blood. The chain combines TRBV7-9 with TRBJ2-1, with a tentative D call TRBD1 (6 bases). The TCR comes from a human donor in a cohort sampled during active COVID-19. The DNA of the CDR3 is TGTGCCAGCAGCGGCCGAGGGGGATATGACTACAATGAGCAGTTCTTC. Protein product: CASSGRGGYDYNEQFF.